A selection of T cell receptor beta chains follows, all from one sample in a study of cytomegalovirus exposure and HLA in healthy donors. Here immunoSEQ multiplex PCR was the method, and the copy in TCRdb shows in-frame clones only, minus some. The table has about 100,000 clones, around 81% seen once. The material sequenced was PBMCs. The receptors were sampled from a man between 40 and 49 years old in good health and CMV-seropositive. The CDR3 runs from the conserved cysteine through the conserved F or W. The order of the fields is D gene, V gene, J gene, clone size, CDR3 DNA, CDR3 protein. A D gene is named only where the DNA matches it firmly. A clone size is listed for some rows: how often the clone was seen (once, few, many), or a class if it is expanded.

>NA|TRBV18|TRBJ1-1|once
TGTGCCAGCTCACCACCGCGGGGGAGAGACACTGAAGCTTTCTTT
CASSPPRGRDTEAFF
>NA|TRBV19|TRBJ1-1|NA
TGTGCCAGTAGTATAGATCGACGGGGAGAAGCTTTCTTT
CASSIDRRGEAFF
>NA|TRBV19|TRBJ1-1|few
TGTGCCAGTAGTATAGGTGGGAGGTCTGAAGCTTTCTTT
CASSIGGRSEAFF
>TRBD1|TRBV7-2|TRBJ2-1|NA
TGTGCCAGCAGCTTACGACAGGGTAATGAGCAGTTCTTC
CASSLRQGNEQFF
>TRBD1|TRBV30|TRBJ1-1|NA
TGTGCCTGGAGTGTAACAGGGGGGCGGACTGAAGCTTTCTTT
CAWSVTGGRTEAFF
>NA|TRBV29-1|TRBJ1-1|NA
TGCAGCGTTGAGGTAGGACAGCTAAACACTGAAGCTTTCTTT
CSVEVGQLNTEAFF
>TRBD2|TRBV7-9|TRBJ2-1|once
TGTGCCAGCAGCTCTAGCTGGGGAGCGGGGGGGCGAAATGAGCAGTTCTTC
CASSSSWGAGGRNEQFF
>TRBD1|TRBV5-1|TRBJ2-1|NA
TGCGCCAGCAGCAAAGGACAGGGAGCCAATGAGCAGTTCTTC
CASSKGQGANEQFF
>NA|TRBV19|TRBJ1-1|NA
TGTGCCAGTAGTATAGGGGCTCTGGCGAACACTGAAGCTTTCTTT
CASSIGALANTEAFF
>TRBD1|TRBV19|TRBJ2-2|NA
TGTGCCAGTAGTTCTAAGGGACAGGGGTCAACCGGGGAGCTGTTTTTT
CASSSKGQGSTGELFF
>TRBD1|TRBV11-2|TRBJ1-1|once
TGTGCCAGCAGCTTAGTGGACAGGGCGAACACTGAAGCTTTCTTT
CASSLVDRANTEAFF